This paragraph reports one T cell receptor (beta chain). Its antigen is unidentified. The CDR3 extends over 16 amino acids. V gave up 1 base and J gave up 3 bases; unmatched junction bases: 10. Germline assignment: CDR1 GTSNPN and CDR2 SVGIG (reference sequence). This specimen comes from a study of cytomegalovirus exposure and HLA in healthy donors. Overall study results and limits: Sequencing artifact likely explains a cluster of highly shared sequence variants. Some public TCRs appeared in many individuals, while most sequences were rare. Reported results showed that the classifier diagnosed cytomegalovirus status with high specificity and sensitivity. Most subjects had HLA-A and HLA-B alleles reportedly predicted accurately by TCR beta sequences.

The primer mix had 60 Vbeta and 13 Jbeta primers. Sequencing used immunoSEQ multiplex PCR; TCRdb keeps in-frame clones, though not all of them. Of around 150,000 clones listed, approximately 80% are singletons. V gene TRBV30 combines with J gene TRBJ2-3; the match to TRBD1 covers 7 bases. Sequencing was carried out using PBMCs. This TCR was recovered from a male donor in good health and CMV-seropositive. CDR3 region: CAWSETGTDPTDTQYF. CDR3 coding DNA: TGTGCCTGGAGTGAGACGGGGACAGACCCGACAGATACGCAGTATTTT. Based on the CDR3 plus reference TRBV30 and TRBJ2-3, the full variable domain is SQTIHQWPATLVQPVGSPLSLECTVEGTSNPNLYWYRQAAGRGLQLLFYSVGIGQISSEVPQNLSASRPQDRQFILSSKKLLLSDSGFYLCAWSETGTDPTDTQYFGPGTRLTVL.